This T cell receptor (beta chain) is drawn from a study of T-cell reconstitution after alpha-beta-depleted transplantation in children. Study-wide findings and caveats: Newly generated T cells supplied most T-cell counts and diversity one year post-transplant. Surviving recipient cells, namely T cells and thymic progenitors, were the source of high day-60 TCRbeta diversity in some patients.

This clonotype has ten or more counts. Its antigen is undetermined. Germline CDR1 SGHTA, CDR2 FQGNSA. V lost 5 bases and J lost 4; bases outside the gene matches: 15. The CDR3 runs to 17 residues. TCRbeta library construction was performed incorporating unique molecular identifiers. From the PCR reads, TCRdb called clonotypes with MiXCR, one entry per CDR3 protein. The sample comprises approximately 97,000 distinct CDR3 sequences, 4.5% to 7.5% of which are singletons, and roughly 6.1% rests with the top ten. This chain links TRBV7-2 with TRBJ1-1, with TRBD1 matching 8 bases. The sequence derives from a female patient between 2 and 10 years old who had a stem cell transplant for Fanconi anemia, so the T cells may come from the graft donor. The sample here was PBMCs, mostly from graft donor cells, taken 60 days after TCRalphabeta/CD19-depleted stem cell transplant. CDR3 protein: CASSPRAGGPRGTEAFF. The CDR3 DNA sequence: TGTGCCAGCAGCCCTCGAGCAGGGGGCCCCCGCGGCACTGAAGCTTTCTTT.